The 10 T cell receptor beta chains presented below share a single source sample, sequenced in a study of T cells in Graves' hyperthyroidism and ophthalmopathy. RNA transcripts provided the source from which TCR beta CDR3 regions were amplified. HTBI primers drove first-round RT-PCR of the TCR CDR3. One entry per CDR3 protein, called by TCRdb with MiXCR from the multiplex PCR reads. The sample includes 92,000 or so distinct CDR3 sequences, 51% of them seen just once. Sample: blood. Receptor source: a woman in her 40s with Graves' hyperthyroidism.

This clonotype was seen at least ten times. The CDR3: CSASGRDQETQYF. As DNA, the CDR3 is TGCAGTGCTAGCGGGAGAGACCAAGAGACCCAGTACTTC. This rearrangement joins TRBV20-1 to TRBJ2-5; D may be TRBD2 (6 bases). The CDR3 is made up of 13 amino acids. Germline V lookup: CDR1 DFQATT, CDR2 SNEGSKA (reference sequence). The V end lost 3 bases, the J end lost 0 bases, and 8 bases lay between the germline ends.

As concerns this clonotype: One junction end does not reproduce the germline sequence, and a read error may be involved. The rearrangement links TRBV29-1 to TRBJ1-4; D is unresolved. The V gene's germline CDR1 is SQVTM and CDR2 ANQGSEA. This CDR3 is built from 11 residues. DNA for the CDR3: TGCAGCGTTGACTATAACGAAAAACTGTCTTTT. This encodes CSVDYNEKLSF.

V usage is TRBV15 and J usage is TRBJ2-7; TRBD2 matches at 13 bases. The J segment lost 6 bases and the V segment lost 3 bases, leaving 2 bases of the junction unmatched. Germline CDR1 LNHNV, CDR2 YYDKDF (reference sequence). The CDR3 runs to 14 residues. The chain's CDR3 is CATSRGTSGIEQYF. In nucleotides, the CDR3 is TGTGCCACCAGCAGGGGGACTAGCGGGATCGAGCAGTACTTC. The entire variable domain, with the rest obtained from reference TRBV15 and TRBJ2-7, is as follows: DAMVIQNPRYQVTQFGKPVTLSCSQTLNHNVMYWYQQKSSQAPKLLFHYYDKDFNNEADTPDNFQSRRPNTSFCFLDIRSPGLGDTAMYLCATSRGTSGIEQYFGPGTRLTVT.

In its sample, this clonotype was seen many times. J is TRBJ1-4 and V is TRBV20-1; D is ambiguous. The CDR3 is made up of 12 amino acids. The germline gives CDR1 DFQATT, CDR2 SNEGSKA (reference sequence). V lost 5 bases to trimming and J lost 5 bases, with 9 bases between them. Written as DNA, the CDR3 is TGCAGTGCTTGGACTCCGAATGAAAAACTGTTTTTT. As protein: CSAWTPNEKLFF.

There are many counts of this clonotype. The chain uses TRBV12-3 or TRBV12-4 and TRBJ1-1; the D gene is possibly TRBD1 (6 bases). The V end was cut by 5 bases, the J end by 4 bases, with 20 bases between. The CDR3 contains 16 residues. CDR3 sequence: CASSPGEGGGGTEAFF. The CDR3 region has the DNA TGTGCCAGCAGTCCGGGTGAAGGGGGGGGTGGCACTGAAGCTTTCTTT.

Ten or more counts support this clonotype. The chain links TRBV7-3 to TRBJ1-6, with 10 positions matching TRBD1. The J segment lost 9 bases and the V segment lost 6 bases, leaving 5 bases of the junction unmatched. This CDR3 is built from 14 residues. CDR1 and CDR2 from the germline V gene are SGHTA and FQGTGA. The DNA of the CDR3 is TGTGCCAGCAGGTCCGGGGACAGGGGTTCACCCCTCCACTTT. Amino acids: CASRSGDRGSPLHF.

This clonotype was seen ten or more times. The genes are TRBV7-2 and TRBJ2-7; 13 bases map to TRBD2. Germline CDR1 reads SGHTA; CDR2 reads FQGNSA. The junction had 6 bases not matched to a gene; V was cut back by 3 bases and J by 4 bases. The length of the CDR3 is 16 residues. Here the CDR3 DNA reads TGTGCCAGCAGCTTCGCTGGACTAGCGGGAGTTTACGAGCAGTACTTC. This encodes CASSFAGLAGVYEQYF.

This clonotype has a handful of counts. A read error may produce the germline difference seen at one junction end. The chain employs TRBV10-3 and TRBJ2-7, with a possible D match to TRBD2 (5 bases). The CDR3 is 14 residues long. Per the germline V gene, CDR1 is ENHRY and CDR2 is SYGVKD. The CDR3 DNA is TGTGCCATCAGGGTGGAGGCGAACACCGGGGAGCTGTACTTC. Its translation is CAIRVEANTGELYF.

This rearrangement joins TRBV11-1 to TRBJ1-1; 9 bases are shared with TRBD1. With V trimmed by 10 bases and J by 11 bases, 8 bases remained unmatched. The CDR3 runs to 11 residues. The germline gives CDR1 SGHAT, CDR2 FQDESV (reference sequence). The CDR3 DNA reads as TGTGCCATCGAGGGGGACAGGGTGGCTTTCTTT. Protein: CAIEGDRVAFF. Supplemented by reference TRBV11-1 and TRBJ1-1, the full variable domain reads EAEVAQSPRYKITEKSQAVAFWCDPISGHATLYWYRQILGQGPELLVQFQDESVVDDSQLPKDRFSAERLKGVDSTLKIQPAELGDSAMYLCAIEGDRVAFFGQGTRLTVV.

The chain uses TRBV7-8 and TRBJ2-5, with 8 bases lining up with TRBD1. Trimming cost V 4 bases and J 2 bases; bases outside gene matches: 6. This CDR3 region has 15 residues. The germline V gene has CDR1 SGHVS and CDR2 FQNEAQ. CDR3 in DNA: TGTGCCAGCAGCTCCATCGGACAGGGACAAGAGACCCAGTACTTC. Translation gives CASSSIGQGQETQYF.